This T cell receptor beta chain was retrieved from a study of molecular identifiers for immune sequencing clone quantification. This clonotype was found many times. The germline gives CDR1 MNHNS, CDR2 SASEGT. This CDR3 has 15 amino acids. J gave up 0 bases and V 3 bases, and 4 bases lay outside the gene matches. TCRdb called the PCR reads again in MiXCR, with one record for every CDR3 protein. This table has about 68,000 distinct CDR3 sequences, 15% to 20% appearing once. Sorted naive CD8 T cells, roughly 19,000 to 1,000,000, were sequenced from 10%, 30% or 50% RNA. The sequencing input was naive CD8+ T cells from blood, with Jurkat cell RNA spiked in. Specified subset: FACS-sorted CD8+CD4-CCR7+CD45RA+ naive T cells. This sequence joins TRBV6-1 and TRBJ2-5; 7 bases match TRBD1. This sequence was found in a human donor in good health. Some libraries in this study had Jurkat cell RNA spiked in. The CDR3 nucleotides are TGTGCCAGCAGTGATTGGGACAGTTACCAAGAGACCCAGTACTTC. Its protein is CASSDWDSYQETQYF.